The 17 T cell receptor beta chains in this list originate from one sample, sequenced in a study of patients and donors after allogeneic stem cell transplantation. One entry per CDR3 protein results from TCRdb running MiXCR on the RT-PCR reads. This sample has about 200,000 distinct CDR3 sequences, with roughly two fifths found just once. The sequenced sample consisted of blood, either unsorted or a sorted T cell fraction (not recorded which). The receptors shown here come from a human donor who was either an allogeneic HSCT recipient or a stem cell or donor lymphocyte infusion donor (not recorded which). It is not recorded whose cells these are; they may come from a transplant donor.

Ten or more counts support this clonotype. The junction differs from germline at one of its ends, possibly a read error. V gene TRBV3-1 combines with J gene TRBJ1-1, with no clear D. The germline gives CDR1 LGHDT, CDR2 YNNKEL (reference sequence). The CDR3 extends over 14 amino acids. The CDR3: CASTQGYESTEAFF. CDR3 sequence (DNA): TGTGCCAGCACCCAAGGGTACGAGAGCACTGAAGCTTTCTTT.

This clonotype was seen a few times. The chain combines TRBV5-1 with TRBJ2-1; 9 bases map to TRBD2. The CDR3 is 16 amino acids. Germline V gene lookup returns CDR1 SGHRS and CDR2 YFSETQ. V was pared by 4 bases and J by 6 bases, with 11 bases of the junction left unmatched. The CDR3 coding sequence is TGCGCCAGCAGCGCATCCGGGACTAGCTTTTTCAATGAGCAGTTCTTC. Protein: CASSASGTSFFNEQFF.

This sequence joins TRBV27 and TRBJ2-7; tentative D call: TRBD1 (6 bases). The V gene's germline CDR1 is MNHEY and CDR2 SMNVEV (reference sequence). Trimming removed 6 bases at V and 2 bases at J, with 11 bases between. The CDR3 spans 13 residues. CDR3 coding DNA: TGTGCCAGCAGCTTCGGACAGACCTACGAGCAGTACTTC. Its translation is CASSFGQTYEQYF.

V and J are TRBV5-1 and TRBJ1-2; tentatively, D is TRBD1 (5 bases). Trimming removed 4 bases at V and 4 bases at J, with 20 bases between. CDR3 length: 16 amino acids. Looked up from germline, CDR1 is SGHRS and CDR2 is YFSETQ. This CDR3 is CASSPGGSVLPYGYTF. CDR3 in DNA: TGCGCCAGCAGCCCCGGGGGGTCGGTGCTTCCCTATGGCTACACCTTC.

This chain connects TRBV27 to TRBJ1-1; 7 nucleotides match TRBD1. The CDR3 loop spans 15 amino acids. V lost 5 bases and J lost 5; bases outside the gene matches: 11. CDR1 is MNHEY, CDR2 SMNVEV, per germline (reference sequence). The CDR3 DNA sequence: TGTGCCAGCAGTCTACGGACAGGAAGGGATACTGAAGCTTTCTTT. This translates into CASSLRTGRDTEAFF.

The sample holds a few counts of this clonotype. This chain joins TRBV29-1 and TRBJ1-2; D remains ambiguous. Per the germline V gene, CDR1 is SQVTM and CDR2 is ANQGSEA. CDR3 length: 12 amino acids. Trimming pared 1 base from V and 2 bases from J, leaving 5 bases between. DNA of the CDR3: TGCAGCGTTGAAGTCCGCAACTATGGCTACACCTTC. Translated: CSVEVRNYGYTF. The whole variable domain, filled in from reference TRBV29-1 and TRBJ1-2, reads SAVISQKPSRDICQRGTSLTIQCQVDSQVTMMFWYRQQPGQSLTLIATANQGSEATYESGFVIDKFPISRPNLTFSTLTVSNMSPEDSSIYLCSVEVRNYGYTFGSGTRLTVV.

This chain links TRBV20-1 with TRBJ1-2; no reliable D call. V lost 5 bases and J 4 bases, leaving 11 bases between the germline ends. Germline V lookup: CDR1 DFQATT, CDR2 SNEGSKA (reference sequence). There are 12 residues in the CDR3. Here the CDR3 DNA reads TGCAGTGCTTGCCGGACGGTCTATGGCTACACCTTC. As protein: CSACRTVYGYTF.

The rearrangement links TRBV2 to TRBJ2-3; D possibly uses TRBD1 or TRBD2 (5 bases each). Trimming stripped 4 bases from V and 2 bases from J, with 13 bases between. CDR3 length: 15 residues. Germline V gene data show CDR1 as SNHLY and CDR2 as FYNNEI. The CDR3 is CASSALDSPTDTQYF. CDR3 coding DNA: TGTGCCAGCAGTGCACTAGACAGCCCCACAGATACGCAGTATTTT.

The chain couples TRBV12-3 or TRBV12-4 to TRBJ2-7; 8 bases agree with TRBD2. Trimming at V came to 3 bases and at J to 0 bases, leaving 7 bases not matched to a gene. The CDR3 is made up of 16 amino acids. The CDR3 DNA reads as TGTGCCAGCAGTTTGGAGCATAGCGGGATCTCCTACGAGCAGTACTTC. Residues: CASSLEHSGISYEQYF.

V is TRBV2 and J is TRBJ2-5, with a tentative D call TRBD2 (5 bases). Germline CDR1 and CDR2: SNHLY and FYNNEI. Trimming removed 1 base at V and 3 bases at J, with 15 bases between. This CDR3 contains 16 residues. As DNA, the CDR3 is TGTGCCAGCAGTGAAGGCCTAGCCAGGTTAGAAGAGACCCAGTACTTC. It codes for CASSEGLARLEETQYF. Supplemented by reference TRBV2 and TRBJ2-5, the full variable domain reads EPEVTQTPSHQVTQMGQEVILRCVPISNHLYFYWYRQILGQKVEFLVSFYNNEISEKSEIFDDQFSVERPDGSNFTLKIRSTKLEDSAMYFCASSEGLARLEETQYFGPGTRLLVL.

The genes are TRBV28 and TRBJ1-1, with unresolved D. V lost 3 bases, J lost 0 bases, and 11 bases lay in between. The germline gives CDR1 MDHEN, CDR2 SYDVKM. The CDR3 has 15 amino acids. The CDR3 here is CASSFLEGMNTEAFF. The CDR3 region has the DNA TGTGCCAGCAGTTTTCTGGAAGGGATGAACACTGAAGCTTTCTTT.

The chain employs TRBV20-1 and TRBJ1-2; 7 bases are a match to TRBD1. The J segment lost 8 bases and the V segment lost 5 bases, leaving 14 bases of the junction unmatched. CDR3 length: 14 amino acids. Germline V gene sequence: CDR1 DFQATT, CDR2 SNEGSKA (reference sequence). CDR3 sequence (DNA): TGCAGTGCTCCCACCCAAGACAGGGCGGGAGGCTACACCTTC. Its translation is CSAPTQDRAGGYTF.

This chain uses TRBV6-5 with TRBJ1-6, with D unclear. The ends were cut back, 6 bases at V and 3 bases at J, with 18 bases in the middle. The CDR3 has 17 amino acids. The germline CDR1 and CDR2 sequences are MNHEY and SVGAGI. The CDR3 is CASSTVLGSNYNSPLHF. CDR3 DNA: TGTGCCAGCAGCACCGTATTAGGGTCGAACTATAATTCACCCCTCCACTTT.

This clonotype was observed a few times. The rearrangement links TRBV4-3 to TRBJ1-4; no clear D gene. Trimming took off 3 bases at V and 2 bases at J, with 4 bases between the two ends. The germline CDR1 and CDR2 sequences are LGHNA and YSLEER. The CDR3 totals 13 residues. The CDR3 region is CASSHFTNEKLFF. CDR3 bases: TGCGCCAGCAGCCACTTCACTAATGAAAAACTGTTTTTT.

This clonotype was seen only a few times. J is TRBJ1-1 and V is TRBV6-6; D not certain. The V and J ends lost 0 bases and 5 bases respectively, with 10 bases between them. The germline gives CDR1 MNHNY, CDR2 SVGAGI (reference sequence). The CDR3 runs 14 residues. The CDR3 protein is CASSYSTLGTEAFF. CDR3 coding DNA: TGTGCCAGCAGTTACTCGACTCTGGGGACTGAAGCTTTCTTT.

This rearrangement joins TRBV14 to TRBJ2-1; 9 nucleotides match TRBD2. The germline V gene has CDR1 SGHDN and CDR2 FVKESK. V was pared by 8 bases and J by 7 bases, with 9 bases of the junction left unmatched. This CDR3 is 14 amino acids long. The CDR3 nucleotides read TGTGCCAGCCGAAATAGCGGGAGTGGTAATGAGCAGTTCTTC. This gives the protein CASRNSGSGNEQFF.

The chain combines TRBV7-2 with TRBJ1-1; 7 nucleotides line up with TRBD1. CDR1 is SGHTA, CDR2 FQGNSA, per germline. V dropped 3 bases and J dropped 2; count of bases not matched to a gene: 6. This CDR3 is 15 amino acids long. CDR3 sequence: CASSFSGTVNTEAFF. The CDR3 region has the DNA TGTGCCAGCAGCTTCTCCGGGACAGTTAACACTGAAGCTTTCTTT.